This TCR beta chain derives from a study of shared clonotypes between healthy human individuals. A word on this clone: Antigen unknown.

Cells designated naive CD8 were CD45RO-negative and were positively selected for CCR7, with terminally differentiated effector memory CD45RA+ cells excluded. Nashville, Tennessee was home to all donors, who were Caucasian adults. General study points: Naive CD4 clonotypes overlapped across a handful of donors at around 4.8%. Larger estimated richness was generally recorded for naive subsets relative to memory subsets.

TCRdb's table, derived via immunoSEQ multiplex PCR, lists solely in-frame clones and lacks some. This sample has 700,000 to 950,000 clones, with roughly 96% found just once. Between the trimmed V and J ends, which lost 4 bases and 0 bases, there was a span of 10 bases. Germline CDR1 and CDR2: MNHEY and SMNVEV (reference sequence). The CDR3 runs to 14 residues. Sequencing was done on a sample of naive CD8+ T cells sorted from blood. This clonotype was obtained from a young man in good health. The genes are TRBV27 and TRBJ2-7; a weak D match, TRBD2 (6 bases). The CDR3 bases are TGTGCCAGCAGTTCGTCGGGGGACTCCTACGAGCAGTACTTC. Protein sequence: CASSSSGDSYEQYF.